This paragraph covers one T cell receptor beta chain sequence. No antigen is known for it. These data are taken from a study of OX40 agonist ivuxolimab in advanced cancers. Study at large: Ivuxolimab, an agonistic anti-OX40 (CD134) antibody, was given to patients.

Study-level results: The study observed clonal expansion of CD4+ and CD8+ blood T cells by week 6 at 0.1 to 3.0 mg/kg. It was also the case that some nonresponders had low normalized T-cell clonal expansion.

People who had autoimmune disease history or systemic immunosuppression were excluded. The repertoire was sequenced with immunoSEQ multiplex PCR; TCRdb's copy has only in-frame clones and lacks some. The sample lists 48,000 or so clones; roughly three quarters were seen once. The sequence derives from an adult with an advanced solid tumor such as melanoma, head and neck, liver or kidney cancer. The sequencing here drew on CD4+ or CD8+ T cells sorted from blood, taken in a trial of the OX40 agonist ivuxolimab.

The CDR3 reads CASREGPSGAYEQYF. As DNA, the CDR3 is TGCGCCAGCAGAGAAGGGCCCAGCGGGGCCTACGAGCAGTACTTC. This chain links TRBV4-3 with TRBJ2-7; the match to TRBD2 covers 7 bases. This CDR3 has 15 residues. The V gene's germline CDR1 is LGHNA and CDR2 YSLEER. V was clipped by 6 bases and J by 2 bases; unmatched bases: 10.